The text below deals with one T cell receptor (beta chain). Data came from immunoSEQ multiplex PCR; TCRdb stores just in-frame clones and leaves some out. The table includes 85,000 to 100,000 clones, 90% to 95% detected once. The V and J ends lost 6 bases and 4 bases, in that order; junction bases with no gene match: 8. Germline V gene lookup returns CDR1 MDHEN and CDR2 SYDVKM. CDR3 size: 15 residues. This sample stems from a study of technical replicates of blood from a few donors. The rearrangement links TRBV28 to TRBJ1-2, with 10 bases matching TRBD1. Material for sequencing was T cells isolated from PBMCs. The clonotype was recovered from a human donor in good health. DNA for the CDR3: TGTGCCAGCAGAGATCAGACAGGGGGCCCCTATGGCTACACCTTC. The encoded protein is CASRDQTGGPYGYTF.